What follows are 7 T cell receptor beta chains derived from one specimen sequenced in a study of cytotoxic CD8 clonotypes in ibrutinib-treated CLL. Clones were sequenced by immunoSEQ multiplex PCR, and TCRdb holds only the in-frame ones, with some missing. The sample has 300,000 or so clones, over 60% seen once. The sequencing used PBMCs, collected after 36 months of ibrutinib treatment. These receptors were collected from a human donor with chronic lymphocytic leukemia.

V and J are TRBV2 and TRBJ1-5; D is unclear. The germline CDR1 and CDR2 sequences are SNHLY and FYNNEI. This CDR3 contains 13 residues. Trimming cost V 6 bases and J 5 bases, with 11 bases left between them. CDR3 residues: CASSSQDYQPQHF. CDR3 DNA sequence: TGTGCCAGCAGCTCCCAAGATTATCAGCCCCAGCATTTT.

This chain links TRBV14 with TRBJ2-1; D perhaps matches TRBD2 (6 bases). This CDR3 has 15 residues. Germline CDR1 SGHDN, CDR2 FVKESK. V dropped 3 bases and J dropped 0 bases, with 9 bases sitting between them. CDR3 sequence reads: CASSHGGSSYNEQFF. DNA of the CDR3: TGTGCCAGCAGCCATGGGGGGAGCTCCTACAATGAGCAGTTCTTC.

The chain has TRBV19 and TRBJ2-3; either TRBD1 or TRBD2 may supply D (5 bases each). The CDR3 extends over 14 amino acids. The germline gives CDR1 LNHDA, CDR2 SQIVND (reference sequence). V lost 5 bases, J lost 8 bases, and 17 bases lay in between. The CDR3 DNA reads as TGTGCCAGTAGTCGGGACCCCCGGTTAGCTACGCAGTATTTT. Its protein is CASSRDPRLATQYF.

V is TRBV7-8 and J is TRBJ1-1; tentatively, D is TRBD1 (5 bases). This CDR3 contains 18 residues. The V gene lost 0 bases and the J gene lost 1 base, with 18 bases spanning the gap. CDR1 is SGHVS and CDR2 is FQNEAQ in the germline V gene. CDR3 nucleotide sequence: TGTGCCAGCAGCTTAGCGTCCCAGGGTATGTTCGGGAACACTGAAGCTTTCTTT. It codes for CASSLASQGMFGNTEAFF.

CDR3 amino acids: CASSLAWGRDSPLHF. The CDR3 coding sequence is TGTGCCAGCAGCTTGGCCTGGGGCAGGGATTCACCCCTCCACTTT. The J gene is TRBJ1-6, the V gene TRBV5-6; D is possibly TRBD1 (5 bases). Germline V lookup: CDR1 SGHDT, CDR2 YYEEEE. This CDR3 is built from 15 residues. The germline V and J ends were trimmed by 0 bases and 8 bases, with 12 bases remaining between them.

Notes on this clone: Germline and junction disagree at one end, which may indicate a read error. Other nucleotide sequences from this sample produce the same CDR3. CDR3 DNA sequence: TGCGCCAGCAGCCAAGTTCTGGACAGCAACTCCTACGAGCAGTACTTT. Its protein is CASSQVLDSNSYEQYF. The chain has TRBV4-1 and TRBJ2-7, with TRBD1 as a possible D gene (6 bases). The CDR3 runs to 16 residues. The V gene's germline CDR1 is MGHRA and CDR2 YSYEKL.

V gene TRBV28 combines with J gene TRBJ2-3, with TRBD2 identical over 12 bases. This CDR3 has 16 residues. The germline V gene encodes CDR1 MDHEN and CDR2 SYDVKM. V lost 11 bases to trimming and J lost 3 bases; unmatched junction nucleotides: 12. The CDR3 loop reads CAGGRLAGVATDTQYF. DNA of the CDR3: TGTGCCGGGGGAAGACTAGCGGGAGTGGCGACAGATACGCAGTATTTT.